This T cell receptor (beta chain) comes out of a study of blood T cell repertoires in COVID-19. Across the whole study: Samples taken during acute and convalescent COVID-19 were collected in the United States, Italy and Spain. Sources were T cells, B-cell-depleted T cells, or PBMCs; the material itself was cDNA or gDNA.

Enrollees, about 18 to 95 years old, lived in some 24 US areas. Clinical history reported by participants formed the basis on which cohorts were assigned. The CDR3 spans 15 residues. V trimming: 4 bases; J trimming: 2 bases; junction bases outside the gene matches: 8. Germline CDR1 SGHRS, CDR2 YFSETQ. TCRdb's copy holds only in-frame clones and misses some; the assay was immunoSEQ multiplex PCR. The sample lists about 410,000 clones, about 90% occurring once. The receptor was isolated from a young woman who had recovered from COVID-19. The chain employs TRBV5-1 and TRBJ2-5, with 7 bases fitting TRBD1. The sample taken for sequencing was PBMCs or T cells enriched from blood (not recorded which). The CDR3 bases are TGCGCCAGCAGCCCCTCCGGGACAGCACAAGAGACCCAGTACTTC. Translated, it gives CASSPSGTAQETQYF. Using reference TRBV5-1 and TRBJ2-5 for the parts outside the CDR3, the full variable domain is KAGVTQTPRYLIKTRGQQVTLSCSPISGHRSVSWYQQTPGQGLQFLFEYFSETQRNKGNFPGRFSGRQFSNSRSEMNVSTLELGDSALYLCASSPSGTAQETQYFGPGTRLLVL.